Shown below are 28 T cell receptor beta chains from a single sample sequenced in a study of Graves' ophthalmopathy and Graves' hyperthyroidism. Amplification from RNA transcripts yielded the TCR beta CDR3 regions. First-round RT-PCR used HTBI primers; second-round multiplex PCR followed. Via MiXCR, TCRdb re-called the multiplex PCR reads, giving one row per CDR3 protein. The sample has over a million distinct CDR3 sequences, 35% to 45% seen once. The sample consisted of peripheral blood or thyroid tissue (not recorded which). Receptors originate from an adult man with Graves' hyperthyroidism.

CDR3 in DNA: TGTGCCAGCAGTGGGGCCAGTTCGAGCAATCAGCCCCAGCATTTT. It codes for CASSGASSSNQPQHF. The genes are TRBV12-3 or TRBV12-4 and TRBJ1-5; D might be TRBD1 (5 bases). The CDR3 runs to 15 residues. The V and J ends lost 5 bases and 1 base respectively, with 12 bases between them.

Ten or more counts support this clonotype. The chain has TRBV12-3 or TRBV12-4 and TRBJ1-5; unclear D gene. V was trimmed by 7 bases and J by 5 bases, leaving 12 bases between them. The CDR3 length is 13 residues. In DNA, the CDR3 is TGTGCCAGCACTAATCAGGAATATCAGCCCCAGCATTTT. It is translated as CASTNQEYQPQHF.

This clonotype was detected a few times. The chain couples TRBV7-9 to TRBJ1-2, with D uncertain. V was clipped by 8 bases and J by 3 bases, with 13 bases between them. In germline, CDR1 is SEHNR, CDR2 FQNEAQ (reference sequence). The CDR3 is 13 amino acids. CDR3 nucleotide sequence: TGTGCCAGCTCCATCGGGATCCACTATGGCTACACCTTC. As protein: CASSIGIHYGYTF.

As for this clonotype: This clone may be a read error of a much larger clone one base away. The CDR3 region is CASSRTGFTGQYF. In DNA form, the CDR3 reads TGTGCCAGCAGCCGGACAGGTTTCACCGGGCAGTACTTC. The chain combines TRBV12-3 or TRBV12-4 with TRBJ2-7, with TRBD1 matching 7 bases. Trimming removed 6 bases from V and 9 bases from J; junction bases left unmatched: 11. CDR3 size: 13 residues.

This clonotype has at least ten counts. This chain connects TRBV7-2 to TRBJ2-7, with 14 bases that match TRBD2. The V and J ends lost 4 bases and 7 bases, in that order; junction bases with no gene match: 6. The CDR3 extends over 15 amino acids. Germline CDR1 and CDR2: SGHTA and FQGNSA. This CDR3 reads CASSSPGLAGVEQYF. The CDR3 nucleotides read TGTGCCAGCAGCTCCCCGGGACTAGCGGGAGTTGAGCAGTACTTC.

Comments on this clonotype: The CDR3 ends on some other residue instead of the conserved phenylalanine or tryptophan, so this is likely a read error. No DNA is shown, since the ends of the CDR3 on it are uncertain; the CDR3 is the one TCRdb lists. V is TRBV5-1 and J is TRBJ1-4; the table names TRBD1, a call not compared with the DNA. Germline CDR1 and CDR2: SGHRS and YFSETQ. The length of the CDR3 is 10 amino acids, counting both ends. Here the CDR3 reads CASSFHPDGT.

This chain links TRBV20-1 with TRBJ1-1, with 8 bases aligning to TRBD1. Looked up from germline, CDR1 is DFQATT and CDR2 is SNEGSKA (reference sequence). J was trimmed by 11 bases and V by 0 bases; bases with no gene match: 11. This CDR3 has 14 residues. The CDR3 is CSARDLRDRTVAFF. The CDR3 DNA reads TGCAGTGCTAGAGATCTACGGGACAGGACTGTTGCTTTCTTT.

The chain links TRBV7-3 to TRBJ2-5; D may match TRBD1 or TRBD2 (5 bases each). This CDR3 comprises 16 residues. Deletions cut 4 bases from V and 0 bases from J, with 15 bases between. Germline V gene lookup returns CDR1 SGHTA and CDR2 FQGTGA. This CDR3 is CASSSPGDPYQETQYF. In nucleotides, the CDR3 is TGTGCCAGCAGCTCCCCCGGGGACCCGTACCAAGAGACCCAGTACTTC.

There are many counts of this clonotype. This rearrangement joins TRBV7-2 to TRBJ1-5; unclear D gene. Trimming left V 5 bases short and J 1 base short, with 6 bases between. Per germline, CDR1 SGHTA and CDR2 FQGNSA. CDR3 length equals 13 residues. The CDR3 DNA reads TGTGCCAGCAGCGCAGAAAGCAATCAGCCCCAGCATTTT. Translated, it gives CASSAESNQPQHF.

DNA for the CDR3: TGCAGTGCTATAGAACCTGACTTTGGAAACACCATATATTTT. Its translation: CSAIEPDFGNTIYF. This chain uses TRBV20-1 with TRBJ1-3; D uncertain. V shed 4 bases and J shed 3 bases, with 13 bases lying between them. The germline gives CDR1 DFQATT, CDR2 SNEGSKA (reference sequence). The CDR3 sequence is 14 residues long.

By sample fraction, this clonotype is medium-sized (0.01 to 0.1%). The chain links TRBV9 to TRBJ1-2; 7 bases fit TRBD1. Germline lookup yields CDR1 SGDLS and CDR2 YYNGEE. The CDR3 runs to 15 residues. V shed 3 bases, J shed 2 bases, and the junction held 7 bases outside the gene matches. The CDR3 bases are TGTGCCAGCAGCGCCTACGAGGGGGCAAACTATGGCTACACCTTC. Its protein is CASSAYEGANYGYTF.

The chain couples TRBV12-3 or TRBV12-4 to TRBJ2-1, with D unclear. V lost 3 bases, J lost 5 bases, and 11 bases lay in between. There are 14 residues in the CDR3. CDR3 coding DNA: TGTGCCAGCAGTTTTGGCCGGGTAAACAATGAGCAGTTCTTC. Residues: CASSFGRVNNEQFF.

This chain links TRBV7-9 with TRBJ2-7, with unresolved D. CDR1 SEHNR and CDR2 FQNEAQ come from the germline V gene (reference sequence). V lost 3 bases to trimming and J lost 0 bases, with 6 bases between them. CDR3 length: 13 amino acids. CDR3 in DNA: TGTGCCAGCAGCTTTGCTCCCTCCTACGAGCAGTACTTC. This encodes CASSFAPSYEQYF.

The table lists this clonotype with many counts. The J gene is TRBJ2-7, the V gene TRBV20-1; 8 bases agree with TRBD2. The germline gives CDR1 DFQATT, CDR2 SNEGSKA (reference sequence). CDR3 size: 13 residues. The trim removed 4 bases at V and 1 base at J, leaving 3 bases unmatched. CDR3 coding DNA: TGCAGTGCTATTAGCGGGACGTCCTACGAGCAGTACTTC. Its protein is CSAISGTSYEQYF.

Ten or more counts support this clonotype. The chain recombines TRBV2 with TRBJ1-5; TRBD1 matches 12 bases. The junction had 10 bases not matched to a gene; V was cut back by 7 bases and J by 6 bases. Per germline, CDR1 SNHLY and CDR2 FYNNEI. This CDR3 has 16 amino acids. The CDR3 DNA reads as TGTGCCAGCAACGAGGGACAGGGGGCGCGAGGTCAGCCCCAGCATTTT. Translated: CASNEGQGARGQPQHF. The full variable domain, completed using reference TRBV2 and TRBJ1-5, is EPEVTQTPSHQVTQMGQEVILRCVPISNHLYFYWYRQILGQKVEFLVSFYNNEISEKSEIFDDQFSVERPDGSNFTLKIRSTKLEDSAMYFCASNEGQGARGQPQHFGDGTRLSIL.

This rearrangement joins TRBV6-5 to TRBJ2-2, with D possibly being TRBD1 (5 bases). This CDR3 spans 14 amino acids. The V and J ends lost 6 bases and 5 bases respectively, with 13 bases between them. Germline CDR1 reads MNHEY; CDR2 reads SVGAGI. The CDR3 region is CASSQGFFTGELFF. For the CDR3, the DNA is TGTGCCAGCAGCCAGGGTTTTTTTACCGGGGAGCTGTTTTTT.

The rearrangement uses TRBV7-7 and TRBJ1-2, with TRBD1 matching 7 bases. The CDR3 contains 15 residues. With 2 bases clipped from V and 12 bases from J, the junction kept 15 bases outside the gene matches. The germline gives CDR1 SSHAT, CDR2 FNYEAQ (reference sequence). The CDR3, as DNA: TGTGCCAGCAGCTTACACACCGGACAGGACCCGAAGGACACCTTC. Amino acid sequence: CASSLHTGQDPKDTF.

The chain links TRBV19 to TRBJ1-5, with D hard to call. CDR3 length equals 13 residues. Per the germline V gene, CDR1 is LNHDA and CDR2 is SQIVND (reference sequence). V was clipped by 3 bases and J by 11 bases, with 14 bases between them. The CDR3 is CASSIGRRETQHF. The CDR3 DNA reads TGTGCCAGTAGTATCGGCAGGAGAGAGACCCAGCATTTT.

The V call is TRBV7-6, the J call TRBJ2-7, with 7 bases matching TRBD1. The CDR3 length is 15 residues. The germline gives CDR1 SGHVS, CDR2 FNYEAQ. J lost 3 bases, V lost 5 bases, and 10 bases had no gene match. DNA for the CDR3: TGTGCCAGCAGCGAACCGGGACAGAGATACTACGAGCAGTACTTC. Translation gives CASSEPGQRYYEQYF.

V and J are TRBV20-1 and TRBJ1-5, with 9 positions matching TRBD1. Germline trimming cut 3 bases from V and 2 bases from J; bases unmatched to any gene: 11. The germline V gene has CDR1 DFQATT and CDR2 SNEGSKA (reference sequence). The CDR3 runs to 17 residues. CDR3 amino acids: CSASLDRGMVGNQPQHF. The DNA for the CDR3 is TGCAGTGCTAGCTTGGACAGGGGCATGGTAGGCAATCAGCCCCAGCATTTT.

This chain links TRBV20-1 with TRBJ2-7; D assignment may be TRBD1 or TRBD2 (5 bases each). The J call may be faulty, since TRBJ2-1 better matches the DNA end. The CDR3 has 12 residues. Germline V gives CDR1 DFQATT, CDR2 SNEGSKA (reference sequence). CDR3 DNA sequence: TGCAGTGCTACGGGACGGAACAATGAGCAGTTCTTC. Its protein is CSATGRNNEQFF.

A word on this clonotype: A junction boundary mismatches the germline segment, possibly from a read error. V usage is TRBV6-5 and J usage is TRBJ2-7; D unclear. Germline loops: CDR1 MNHEY, CDR2 SVGAGI. This CDR3 is built from 12 residues. The CDR3 sequence is CASSPQGYEQCF. Here the CDR3 DNA reads TGTGCCAGCAGTCCTCAAGGCTACGAGCAGTGCTTC.

A few counts support this clonotype. J is TRBJ2-7 and V is TRBV4-3, with 11 bases identical to TRBD2. This CDR3 spans 17 amino acids. Germline CDR1 LGHNA, CDR2 YSLEER. V dropped 0 bases and J dropped 2; count of bases not matched to a gene: 6. Written as DNA, the CDR3 is TGCGCCAGCAGCCAAGACCTCCTAGCGGGGGGTACCTACGAGCAGTACTTC. It translates to CASSQDLLAGGTYEQYF.

To note about this clonotype: It may be a read error: a sequence one base away is much more abundant. V gene TRBV7-7 combines with J gene TRBJ2-5, with D possibly being TRBD2 (5 bases). The CDR3 spans 12 residues. Germline CDR1 and CDR2: SSHAT and FNYEAQ (reference sequence). Trimming took off 4 bases at V and 9 bases at J, with 12 bases between the two ends. The CDR3 DNA sequence: TGTGCCAGCAGCTCAACAGCCGGGGCCCAGTACTTC. Protein product: CASSSTAGAQYF.

This chain links TRBV12-5 with TRBJ1-1, with 8 positions matching TRBD1. Trimming cost V 1 base and J 11 bases; bases outside gene matches: 6. Germline V gene sequence: CDR1 LGHNT, CDR2 FRNRAP. The CDR3 spans 13 residues. Here the CDR3 reads CASGLAGGLGAFF. CDR3 DNA sequence: TGTGCTAGTGGTTTGGCAGGGGGCCTGGGGGCTTTCTTT.

Worth noting for this clonotype: Possible read error: a much larger clone is one base away. V is TRBV11-2 and J is TRBJ2-7, with TRBD2 identical over 10 bases. With V trimmed by 2 bases and J by 3 bases, 4 bases remained unmatched. Germline CDR1 and CDR2: SGHAT and FQNNGV. The CDR3 covers 15 residues. CDR3: CASSLRASGSYEQYF. The CDR3 DNA follows: TGTGCCAGCAGCTTACGGGCTAGCGGGAGCTACGAGCAGTACTTC.

The chain combines TRBV15 with TRBJ1-6, with TRBD1 identical over 11 bases. Germline V gene data show CDR1 as LNHNV and CDR2 as YYDKDF (reference sequence). Trimming cost V 0 bases and J 5 bases; bases outside gene matches: 3. The CDR3 covers 17 residues. The CDR3 region is CATSRDRDRGDNSPLHF. CDR3 bases: TGTGCCACCAGCAGAGATCGGGACAGGGGGGATAATTCACCCCTCCACTTT.

Ten or more counts support this clonotype. The chain recombines TRBV29-1 with TRBJ1-1; 7 bases are a match to TRBD1. The CDR3 is made up of 11 amino acids. Germline V gives CDR1 SQVTM, CDR2 ANQGSEA. With V trimmed by 6 bases and J by 11 bases, 9 bases remained unmatched. The DNA for the CDR3 is TGCAGCGTGGGGACAGCGGCAGGGGCTTTCTTT. Residues: CSVGTAAGAFF. The full variable domain, with the rest looked up from reference TRBV29-1 and TRBJ1-1, is SAVISQKPSRDICQRGTSLTIQCQVDSQVTMMFWYRQQPGQSLTLIATANQGSEATYESGFVIDKFPISRPNLTFSTLTVSNMSPEDSSIYLCSVGTAAGAFFGQGTRLTVV.